This T cell receptor (beta chain) was identified during a study of blood T cell repertoires in COVID-19. In the original workflow: How many nucleated cells were present was estimated from reference gene primer amplification. Sequencing was performed with immunoSEQ multiplex PCR; in TCRdb, only in-frame clones are kept and a portion is missing. The V and J calls and clone size were taken over from that table, and D and trimming were inferred from the DNA. The repertoire holds around 270,000 clones, with about 90% as singletons. The sequence was obtained from a woman between 45 and 60 years old with acute or convalescent COVID-19. The specimen sequenced was peripheral blood.

Here the CDR3 reads CASSFRIAQGIHSGANVLTF. In nucleotides, the CDR3 is TGTGCCAGCAGTTTTAGGATAGCACAGGGGATTCACTCTGGGGCCAACGTCCTGACTTTC. The V gene is TRBV27, the J gene TRBJ2-6, with 7 bases identical to TRBD1. CDR1 and CDR2 from the germline V gene are MNHEY and SMNVEV (reference sequence). The CDR3 spans 20 residues. V trimming: 3 bases; J trimming: 0 bases; junction bases outside the gene matches: 14.